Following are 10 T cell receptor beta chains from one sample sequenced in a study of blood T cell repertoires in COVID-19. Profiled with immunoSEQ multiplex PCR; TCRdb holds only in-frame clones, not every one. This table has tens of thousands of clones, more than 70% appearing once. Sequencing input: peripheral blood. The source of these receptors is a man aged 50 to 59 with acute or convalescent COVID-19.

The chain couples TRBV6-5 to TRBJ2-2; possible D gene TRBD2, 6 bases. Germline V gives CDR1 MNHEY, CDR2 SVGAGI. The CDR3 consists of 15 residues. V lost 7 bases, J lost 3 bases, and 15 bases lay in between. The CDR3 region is CASIKHGRDTGELFF. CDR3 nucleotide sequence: TGTGCCAGCATAAAACACGGGAGAGACACCGGGGAGCTGTTTTTT.

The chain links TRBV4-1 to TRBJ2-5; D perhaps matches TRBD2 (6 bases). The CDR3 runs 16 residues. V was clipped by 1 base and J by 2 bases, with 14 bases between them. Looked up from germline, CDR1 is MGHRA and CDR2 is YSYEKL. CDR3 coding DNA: TGCGCCAGCAGCCAAGCCTTGGAGGGGATACAAGAGACCCAGTACTTC. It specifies CASSQALEGIQETQYF.

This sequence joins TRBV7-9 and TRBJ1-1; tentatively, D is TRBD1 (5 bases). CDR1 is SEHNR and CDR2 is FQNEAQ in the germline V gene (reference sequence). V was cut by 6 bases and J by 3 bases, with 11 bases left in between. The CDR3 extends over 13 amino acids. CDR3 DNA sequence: TGTGCCAGCAGGGACACCGAATACACTGAAGCTTTCTTT. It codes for CASRDTEYTEAFF. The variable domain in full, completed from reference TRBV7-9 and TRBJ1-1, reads DTGVSQNPRHKITKRGQNVTFRCDPISEHNRLYWYRQTLGQGPEFLTYFQNEAQLEKSRLLSDRFSAERPKGSFSTLEIQRTEQGDSAMYLCASRDTEYTEAFFGQGTRLTVV.

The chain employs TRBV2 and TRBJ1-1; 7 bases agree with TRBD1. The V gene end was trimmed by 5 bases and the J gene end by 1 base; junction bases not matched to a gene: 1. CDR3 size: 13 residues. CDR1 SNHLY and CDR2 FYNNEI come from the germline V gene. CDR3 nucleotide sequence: TGTGCCAGCAGTCAGGGGGAGAACACTGAAGCTTTCTTT. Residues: CASSQGENTEAFF.

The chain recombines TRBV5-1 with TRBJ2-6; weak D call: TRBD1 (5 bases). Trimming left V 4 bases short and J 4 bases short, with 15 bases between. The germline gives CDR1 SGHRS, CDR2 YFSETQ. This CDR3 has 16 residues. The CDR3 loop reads CASSGAYAEGANVLTF. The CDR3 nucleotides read TGCGCCAGCAGCGGGGCTTACGCGGAAGGGGCCAACGTCCTGACTTTC.

This CDR3 reads CASSDSVALQETQYF. CDR3 in DNA: TGTGCCAGCAGTGACTCGGTAGCGTTACAAGAGACCCAGTACTTC. This sequence joins TRBV2 and TRBJ2-5, with D maybe TRBD2 (5 bases). This CDR3 comprises 15 residues. The V end was cut by 3 bases, the J end by 2 bases, with 13 bases between. Germline V lookup: CDR1 SNHLY, CDR2 FYNNEI.

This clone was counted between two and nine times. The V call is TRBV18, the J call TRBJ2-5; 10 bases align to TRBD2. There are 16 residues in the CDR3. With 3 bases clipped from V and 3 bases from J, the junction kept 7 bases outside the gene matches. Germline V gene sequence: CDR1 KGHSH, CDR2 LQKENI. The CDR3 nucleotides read TGTGCCAGCTCACCTGCTTGGCTAGCGGGGGAAGAGACCCAGTACTTC. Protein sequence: CASSPAWLAGEETQYF.

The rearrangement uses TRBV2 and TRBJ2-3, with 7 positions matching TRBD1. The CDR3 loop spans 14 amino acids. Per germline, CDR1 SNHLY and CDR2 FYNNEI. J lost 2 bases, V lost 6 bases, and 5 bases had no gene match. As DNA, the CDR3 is TGTGCCAGCAGAGCCGGGACAGACACAGATACGCAGTATTTT. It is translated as CASRAGTDTDTQYF.

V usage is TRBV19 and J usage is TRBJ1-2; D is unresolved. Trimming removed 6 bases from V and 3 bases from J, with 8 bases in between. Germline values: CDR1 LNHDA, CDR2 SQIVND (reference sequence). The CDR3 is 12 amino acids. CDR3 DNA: TGTGCCAGTAGATCCGGGGACTATGGCTACACCTTC. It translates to CASRSGDYGYTF.

The CDR3 sequence is CASSPREGMGGELFF. In DNA form, the CDR3 reads TGTGCCAGCAGCCCACGGGAGGGAATGGGCGGGGAGCTGTTTTTT. The chain couples TRBV7-8 to TRBJ2-2; 8 bases are a match to TRBD2. The V and J ends lost 5 bases and 7 bases, in that order; junction bases with no gene match: 9. Germline CDR1 SGHVS, CDR2 FQNEAQ. This CDR3 is 15 amino acids long.